The 12 T cell receptor beta chains reported below all come from one sample, sequenced in a study of blood T cell repertoires in COVID-19. Profiled with immunoSEQ multiplex PCR; TCRdb holds only in-frame clones, not every one. The repertoire consists of 180,000 or so clones, with about 86% occurring once and the leading ten covering roughly 8.2%. Material for sequencing was peripheral blood. These receptors all stem from a man between 60 and 70 years old with acute or convalescent COVID-19.

The J gene is TRBJ2-1, the V gene TRBV5-1; TRBD2 agrees at 11 bases. Unmatched junction bases numbered 6, after V lost 4 bases and J lost 3 bases. CDR3 size: 16 residues. Germline V CDR1 and CDR2: SGHRS, YFSETQ. The CDR3 DNA is TGCGCCAGCAGCCTCGGACTAGCGGGTGTCTACAATGAGCAGTTCTTC. Translating gives CASSLGLAGVYNEQFF.

The chain links TRBV30 to TRBJ1-1; D may be TRBD1 (5 bases). The CDR3 spans 15 residues. V was shortened by 0 bases and J by 1 base, with 12 bases between the two germline ends. Germline CDR1 GTSNPN, CDR2 SVGIG (reference sequence). The CDR3 reads CAWSVSGGRNTEAFF. The CDR3 DNA is TGTGCCTGGAGTGTATCCGGGGGACGGAACACTGAAGCTTTCTTT. The variable domain in full, with the rest retrieved from reference TRBV30 and TRBJ1-1, is SQTIHQWPATLVQPVGSPLSLECTVEGTSNPNLYWYRQAAGRGLQLLFYSVGIGQISSEVPQNLSASRPQDRQFILSSKKLLLSDSGFYLCAWSVSGGRNTEAFFGQGTRLTVV.

CDR3 sequence (DNA): TGTGCCAGCAGCACATGGACTAGCGGGAGGGCCGACGATCACGAGCAGTACTTC. Its translation: CASSTWTSGRADDHEQYF. The chain joins TRBV11-2 to TRBJ2-7, with 15 nucleotides matching TRBD2. V gave up 5 bases and J gave up 5 bases; unmatched junction bases: 13. Germline V gives CDR1 SGHAT, CDR2 FQNNGV. The CDR3 is made up of 18 amino acids.

Worth noting for this clone: One junction end does not reproduce the germline sequence, and a read error may be involved. V gene TRBV6-1 combines with J gene TRBJ2-7; D is possibly TRBD1 (6 bases). The CDR3 has 15 residues. Germline V gives CDR1 MNHNS, CDR2 SASEGT. CDR3 loop: CASREGGVTVYEQYF. The CDR3 DNA sequence: TGTGCCAGCAGAGAAGGGGGAGTTACAGTCTACGAGCAGTACTTC.

The V gene is TRBV5-1, the J gene TRBJ2-3; D possibly corresponds to TRBD2 (6 bases). V was shortened by 3 bases and J by 0 bases, with 11 bases between the two germline ends. CDR1 and CDR2 from the germline V gene are SGHRS and YFSETQ. This CDR3 has 15 amino acids. CDR3 in amino acids: CASSWSGSSTDTQYF. The CDR3 nucleotides read TGCGCCAGCAGCTGGAGCGGGTCGAGCACAGATACGCAGTATTTT.

The V and J genes are TRBV28 and TRBJ2-5; 10 bases agree with TRBD2. This CDR3 has 14 residues. Germline V gene lookup returns CDR1 MDHEN and CDR2 SYDVKM. After removal of 6 bases from V and 5 bases from J, the junction contained 6 bases not matched to a gene. For the CDR3, the DNA is TGTGCCAGCAGGGACACTAGCGGGATCGAGACCCAGTACTTC. Amino acids: CASRDTSGIETQYF. Combining the CDR3 with reference TRBV28 and TRBJ2-5 gives the whole variable domain DVKVTQSSRYLVKRTGEKVFLECVQDMDHENMFWYRQDPGLGLRLIYFSYDVKMKEKGDIPEGYSVSREKKERFSLILESASTNQTSMYLCASRDTSGIETQYFGPGTRLLVL.

The rearrangement uses TRBV4-2 and TRBJ1-5, with unresolved D. The ends were cut back, 3 bases at V and 6 bases at J, with 15 bases in the middle. CDR3 length equals 15 residues. The V gene's germline CDR1 is LGHNA and CDR2 YNFKEQ. The CDR3 is CASSQAPGSRQPQHF. DNA of the CDR3: TGTGCCAGCAGCCAGGCCCCAGGTTCGCGTCAGCCCCAGCATTTT.

V and J are TRBV28 and TRBJ2-2; 14 bases match TRBD2. With 5 bases clipped from V and 7 bases from J, the junction kept 3 bases outside the gene matches. This CDR3 contains 15 residues. Germline V lookup: CDR1 MDHEN, CDR2 SYDVKM. The CDR3 coding sequence is TGTGCCAGCAGTGGGACTAGCGGGGGAGGCGGGGAGCTGTTTTTT. Its protein is CASSGTSGGGGELFF.

The genes are TRBV29-1 and TRBJ2-1; 12 bases map to TRBD2. J gave up 10 bases and V 5 bases, and 9 bases lay outside the gene matches. The CDR3 is made up of 14 amino acids. CDR1 is SQVTM, CDR2 ANQGSEA, per germline. The CDR3 spells CSVQRTSGVGEQFF. In nucleotides, the CDR3 is TGCAGCGTTCAAAGGACTAGCGGGGTAGGGGAGCAGTTCTTC.

This chain links TRBV6-6 with TRBJ1-2, with TRBD1 identical over 7 bases. The CDR3 loop spans 15 amino acids. Trimming at V came to 2 bases and at J to 2 bases, leaving 5 bases not matched to a gene. Germline-derived CDR1 and CDR2 are MNHNY and SVGAGI (reference sequence). The CDR3 is CASSYPGQQNYGYTF. Written as DNA, the CDR3 is TGTGCCAGCAGTTACCCGGGACAGCAGAACTATGGCTACACCTTC.

The V and J genes are TRBV7-8 and TRBJ1-1; perhaps TRBD1 as D (5 bases). The CDR3 consists of 14 residues. Trimming removed 1 base from V and 2 bases from J, with 8 bases in between. Germline V gene sequence: CDR1 SGHVS, CDR2 FQNEAQ. The CDR3 DNA follows: TGTGCCAGCAGCTTAGTGGGGGGAAACACTGAAGCTTTCTTT. Protein product: CASSLVGGNTEAFF. The whole variable domain, remainder taken from reference TRBV7-8 and TRBJ1-1, is GAGVSQSPRYKVAKRGQDVALRCDPISGHVSLFWYQQALGQGPEFLTYFQNEAQLDKSGLPSDRFFAERPEGSVSTLKIQRTQQEDSAVYLCASSLVGGNTEAFFGQGTRLTVV.

This clone has a handful of counts. V usage is TRBV28 and J usage is TRBJ2-7, with 7 bases aligning to TRBD1. CDR1 MDHEN and CDR2 SYDVKM come from the germline V gene. The CDR3 extends over 13 amino acids. J gave up 6 bases and V 6 bases, and 8 bases lay outside the gene matches. CDR3 sequence: CASRPGQLGEQYF. The CDR3 DNA follows: TGTGCCAGCAGGCCGGGACAGTTGGGCGAGCAGTACTTC.